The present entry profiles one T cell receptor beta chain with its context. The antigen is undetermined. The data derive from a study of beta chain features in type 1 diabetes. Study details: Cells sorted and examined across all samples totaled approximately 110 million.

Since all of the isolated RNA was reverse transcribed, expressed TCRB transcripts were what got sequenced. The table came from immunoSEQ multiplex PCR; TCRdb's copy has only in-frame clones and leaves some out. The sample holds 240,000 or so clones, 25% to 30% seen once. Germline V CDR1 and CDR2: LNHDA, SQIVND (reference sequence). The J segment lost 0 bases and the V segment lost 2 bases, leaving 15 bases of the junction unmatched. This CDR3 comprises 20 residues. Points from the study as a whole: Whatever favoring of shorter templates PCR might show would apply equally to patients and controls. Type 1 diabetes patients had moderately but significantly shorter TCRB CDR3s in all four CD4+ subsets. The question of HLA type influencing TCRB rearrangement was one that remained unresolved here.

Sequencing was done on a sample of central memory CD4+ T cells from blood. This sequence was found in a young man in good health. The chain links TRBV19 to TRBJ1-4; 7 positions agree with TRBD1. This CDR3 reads CASSISALRLQGATNEKLFF. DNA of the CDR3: TGTGCCAGTAGTATATCCGCCTTGCGGCTTCAGGGGGCAACTAATGAAAAACTGTTTTTT.